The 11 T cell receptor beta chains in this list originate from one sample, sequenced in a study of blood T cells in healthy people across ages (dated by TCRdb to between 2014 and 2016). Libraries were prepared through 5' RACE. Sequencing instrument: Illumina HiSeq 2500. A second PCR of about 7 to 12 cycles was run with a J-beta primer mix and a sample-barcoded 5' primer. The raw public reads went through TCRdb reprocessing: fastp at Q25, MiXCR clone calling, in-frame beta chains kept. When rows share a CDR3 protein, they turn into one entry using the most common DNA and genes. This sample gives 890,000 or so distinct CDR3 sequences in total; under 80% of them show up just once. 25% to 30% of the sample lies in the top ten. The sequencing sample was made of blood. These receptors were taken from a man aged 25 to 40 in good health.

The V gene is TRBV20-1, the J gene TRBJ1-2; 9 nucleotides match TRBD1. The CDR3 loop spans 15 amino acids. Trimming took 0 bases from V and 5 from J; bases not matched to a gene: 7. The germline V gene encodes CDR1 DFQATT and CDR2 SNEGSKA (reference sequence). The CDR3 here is CSARDLGTGTYGYTF. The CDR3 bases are TGCAGTGCTAGAGATTTGGGGACAGGGACATATGGCTACACCTTC.

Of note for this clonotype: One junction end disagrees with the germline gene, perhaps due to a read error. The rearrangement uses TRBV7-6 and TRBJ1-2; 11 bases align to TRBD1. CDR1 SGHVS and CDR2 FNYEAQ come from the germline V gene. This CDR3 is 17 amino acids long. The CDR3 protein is CASSLGTGGIANYGYTF. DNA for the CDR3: TGTGCCAGCAGTTTAGGGACAGGGGGGATAGCTAACTATGGCTACACCTTC.

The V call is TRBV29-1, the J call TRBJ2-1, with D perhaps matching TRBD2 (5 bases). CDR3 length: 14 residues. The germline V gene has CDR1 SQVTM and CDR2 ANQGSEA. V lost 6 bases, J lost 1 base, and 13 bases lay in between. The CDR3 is CSVPTRGSYNEQFF. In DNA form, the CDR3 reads TGCAGCGTCCCGACACGGGGTTCCTACAATGAGCAGTTCTTC.

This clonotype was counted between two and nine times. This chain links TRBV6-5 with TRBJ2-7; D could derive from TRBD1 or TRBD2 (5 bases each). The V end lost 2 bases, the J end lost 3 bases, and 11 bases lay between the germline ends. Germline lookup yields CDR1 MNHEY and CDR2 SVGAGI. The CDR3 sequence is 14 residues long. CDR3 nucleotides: TGTGCCAGCAGTTACCGGGACGGGCTCTACGAGCAGTACTTC. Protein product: CASSYRDGLYEQYF.

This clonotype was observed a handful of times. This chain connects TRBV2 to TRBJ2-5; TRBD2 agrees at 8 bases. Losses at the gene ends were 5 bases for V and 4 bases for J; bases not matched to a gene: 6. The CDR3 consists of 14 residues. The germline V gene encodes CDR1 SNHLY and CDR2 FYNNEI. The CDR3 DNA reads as TGTGCCAGCAGTTTGATAGCGGGGCCAGAGACCCAGTACTTC. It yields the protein CASSLIAGPETQYF.

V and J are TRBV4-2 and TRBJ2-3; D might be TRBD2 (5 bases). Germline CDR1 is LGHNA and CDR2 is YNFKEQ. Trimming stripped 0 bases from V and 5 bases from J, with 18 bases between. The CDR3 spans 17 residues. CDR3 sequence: CASSQELGLAVGDTQYF. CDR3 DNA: TGTGCCAGCAGCCAAGAACTCGGGCTAGCAGTGGGAGATACGCAGTATTTT.

CDR3 sequence reads: CASSFRGGSTEAFF. The CDR3 DNA is TGTGCCAGCAGCTTCAGGGGGGGGAGCACTGAAGCTTTCTTT. The gene calls are TRBV7-2 and TRBJ1-1, with TRBD1 matching 7 bases. The trim removed 3 bases at V and 4 bases at J, leaving 5 bases unmatched. Germline CDR1 SGHTA, CDR2 FQGNSA. The CDR3 is made up of 14 amino acids.

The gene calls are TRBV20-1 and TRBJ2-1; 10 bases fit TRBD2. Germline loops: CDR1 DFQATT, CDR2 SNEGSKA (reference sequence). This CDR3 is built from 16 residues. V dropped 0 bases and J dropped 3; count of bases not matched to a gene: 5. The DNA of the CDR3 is TGCAGTGCTAGAGATTTTACTAGCGGGGACTACAATGAGCAGTTCTTC. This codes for CSARDFTSGDYNEQFF.

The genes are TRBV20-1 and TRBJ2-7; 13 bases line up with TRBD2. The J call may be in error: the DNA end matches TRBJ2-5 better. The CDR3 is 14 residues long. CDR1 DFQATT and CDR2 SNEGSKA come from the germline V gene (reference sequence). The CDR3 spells CSAEELAGGETQYF. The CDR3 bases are TGCAGTGCGGAAGAACTAGCGGGAGGGGAGACCCAGTACTTC.

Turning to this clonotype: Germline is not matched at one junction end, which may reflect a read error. The CDR3 DNA is TGTGTCAGCAGCCCGGAGCCGGGGCTGGAGACCCAGTACTTC. Translation gives CVSSPEPGLETQYF. The chain links TRBV7-2 to TRBJ2-5; either TRBD1 or TRBD2 may supply D (5 bases each). CDR3 length: 14 residues. The germline gives CDR1 SGHTA, CDR2 FQGNSA.

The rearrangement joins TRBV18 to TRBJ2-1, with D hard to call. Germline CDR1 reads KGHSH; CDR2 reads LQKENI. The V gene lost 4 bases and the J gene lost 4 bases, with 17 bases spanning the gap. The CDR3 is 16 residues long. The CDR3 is CASSQEGGVSYNEQFF. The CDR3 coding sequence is TGTGCCAGCTCACAGGAAGGTGGGGTGTCATACAATGAGCAGTTCTTC.